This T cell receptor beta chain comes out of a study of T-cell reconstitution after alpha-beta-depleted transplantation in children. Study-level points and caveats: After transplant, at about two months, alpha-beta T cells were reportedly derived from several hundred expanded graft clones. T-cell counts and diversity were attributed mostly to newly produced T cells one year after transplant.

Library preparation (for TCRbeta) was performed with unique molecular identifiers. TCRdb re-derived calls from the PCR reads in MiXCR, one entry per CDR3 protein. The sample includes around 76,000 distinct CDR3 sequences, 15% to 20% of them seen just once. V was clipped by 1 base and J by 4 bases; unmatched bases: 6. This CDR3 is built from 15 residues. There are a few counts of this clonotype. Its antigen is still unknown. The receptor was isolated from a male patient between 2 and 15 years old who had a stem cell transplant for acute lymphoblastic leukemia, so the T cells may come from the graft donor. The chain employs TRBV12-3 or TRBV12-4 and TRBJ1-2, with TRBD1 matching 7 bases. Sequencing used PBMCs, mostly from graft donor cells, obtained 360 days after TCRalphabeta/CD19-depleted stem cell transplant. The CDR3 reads CASSLGVGTAYGYTF. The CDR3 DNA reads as TGTGCCAGCAGTTTAGGGGTTGGGACAGCCTATGGCTACACCTTC.